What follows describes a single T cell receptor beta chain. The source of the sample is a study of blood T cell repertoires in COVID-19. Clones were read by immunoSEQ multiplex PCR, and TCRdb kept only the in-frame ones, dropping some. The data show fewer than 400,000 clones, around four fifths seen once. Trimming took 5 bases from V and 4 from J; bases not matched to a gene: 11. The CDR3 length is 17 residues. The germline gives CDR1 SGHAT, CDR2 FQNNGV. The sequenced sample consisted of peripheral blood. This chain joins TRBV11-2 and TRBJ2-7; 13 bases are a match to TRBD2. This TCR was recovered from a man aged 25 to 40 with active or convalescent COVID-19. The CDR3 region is CASSLLLAGGPEYEQYF. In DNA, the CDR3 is TGTGCCAGCAGCCTCCTACTAGCGGGAGGGCCTGAGTACGAGCAGTACTTC.